Following are 18 T cell receptor beta chains from one sample sequenced in a study of cytomegalovirus exposure and HLA in healthy donors. The PCR used 60 Vbeta and 13 Jbeta primers. The assay was immunoSEQ multiplex PCR, and TCRdb's table has in-frame clones only and misses some. The data hold under 200,000 clones, with more than 60% observed a single time. Material for sequencing was PBMCs. These receptors originate from a woman in her thirties or forties in good health and CMV-seropositive.

The rearrangement uses TRBV6-5 and TRBJ1-6, with 9 nucleotides matching TRBD1. V gave up 4 bases and J gave up 9 bases; unmatched junction bases: 7. The length of the CDR3 is 15 residues. Germline CDR1 and CDR2: MNHEY and SVGAGI. Here the CDR3 DNA reads TGTGCCAGCAGTTTTTCGGACAGGGGTGCTTCACCCCTCCACTTT. Encoded protein: CASSFSDRGASPLHF.

This clone has ten or more counts. The V call is TRBV29-1, the J call TRBJ1-1; tentative D call: TRBD1 (5 bases). V lost 2 bases and J 8 bases, leaving 9 bases between the germline ends. CDR1 is SQVTM, CDR2 ANQGSEA, per germline. The CDR3 has 11 residues. The chain's CDR3 is CSVERNREAFF. DNA of the CDR3: TGCAGCGTTGAAAGGAACAGGGAAGCTTTCTTT. Combining the CDR3 with reference TRBV29-1 and TRBJ1-1 gives the whole variable domain SAVISQKPSRDICQRGTSLTIQCQVDSQVTMMFWYRQQPGQSLTLIATANQGSEATYESGFVIDKFPISRPNLTFSTLTVSNMSPEDSSIYLCSVERNREAFFGQGTRLTVV.

This sequence joins TRBV28 and TRBJ2-7, with D possibly matching TRBD2 (6 bases). This CDR3 has 15 residues. Per the germline V gene, CDR1 is MDHEN and CDR2 is SYDVKM. Trimming removed 7 bases from V and 2 bases from J, with 18 bases in between. The CDR3, as DNA: TGTGCCAGCACCGGGCTCGGGGACTCCCCCTACGAGCAGTACTTC. This gives the protein CASTGLGDSPYEQYF.

This chain links TRBV7-8 with TRBJ2-3; D uncertain. CDR1 is SGHVS and CDR2 is FQNEAQ in the germline V gene. This CDR3 has 11 residues. The ends were cut back, 5 bases at V and 3 bases at J, with 3 bases in the middle. CDR3 in amino acids: CASSTTDTQYF. CDR3 DNA sequence: TGTGCCAGCAGCACAACAGATACGCAGTATTTT. Supplemented by reference TRBV7-8 and TRBJ2-3, the full variable domain reads GAGVSQSPRYKVAKRGQDVALRCDPISGHVSLFWYQQALGQGPEFLTYFQNEAQLDKSGLPSDRFFAERPEGSVSTLKIQRTQQEDSAVYLCASSTTDTQYFGPGTRLTVL.

The V call is TRBV29-1, the J call TRBJ1-5, with D maybe TRBD1 (6 bases). Germline-derived CDR1 and CDR2 are SQVTM and ANQGSEA. This CDR3 comprises 14 residues. V was shortened by 6 bases and J by 1 base, with 13 bases between the two germline ends. The DNA of the CDR3 is TGCAGCGTAGTGACAGGTCTGAGCAATCAGCCCCAGCATTTT. Encoded protein: CSVVTGLSNQPQHF.

The gene calls are TRBV6-1 and TRBJ1-5; 7 nucleotides agree with TRBD1. The length of the CDR3 is 13 residues. The V and J ends lost 8 bases and 6 bases, in that order; junction bases with no gene match: 7. The germline V gene encodes CDR1 MNHNS and CDR2 SASEGT. The CDR3, as DNA: TGTGCCAGCGAGACAGGGACGTTTCAGCCCCAGCATTTT. Protein: CASETGTFQPQHF.

About this clone itself: At one end the junction does not follow the germline gene, possibly because of a read error. This chain joins TRBV7-9 and TRBJ1-2, with D uncertain. The CDR3 is 13 amino acids. The germline gives CDR1 SEHNR, CDR2 FQNEAQ (reference sequence). Written as DNA, the CDR3 is TGTTCCAGCAGCTTAGACCGCGACTATGGCTACACCTTC. Its protein is CSSSLDRDYGYTF.

The chain recombines TRBV6-1 with TRBJ2-7; 7 nucleotides agree with TRBD1. V trimming: 10 bases; J trimming: 3 bases; junction bases outside the gene matches: 9. The CDR3 loop spans 13 amino acids. Looked up from germline, CDR1 is MNHNS and CDR2 is SASEGT. CDR3 coding DNA: TGTGCCACCGTAGGAGCAGGGGGCTACGAGCAGTACTTC. Protein sequence: CATVGAGGYEQYF.

In regard to this clone: One end of the junction is discordant with germline, which a read error may explain. The genes are TRBV7-9 and TRBJ2-7, with D tentatively TRBD1 (6 bases). The V gene's germline CDR1 is SEHNR and CDR2 FQNEAQ (reference sequence). This CDR3 has 15 amino acids. The CDR3 nucleotides read TGTTCCAGCAGCTTCCAGGGGACGGGGTTGGGCGAGCAGTACTTC. Translation gives CSSSFQGTGLGEQYF.

V is TRBV28 and J is TRBJ1-1; possible D gene TRBD1, 6 bases. Germline V gene sequence: CDR1 MDHEN, CDR2 SYDVKM. The germline V and J ends were trimmed by 6 bases and 4 bases, with 9 bases remaining between them. The CDR3 consists of 12 residues. The CDR3 spells CASSEGVTEAFF. CDR3 nucleotide sequence: TGTGCCAGCAGCGAGGGGGTCACTGAAGCTTTCTTT.

The chain recombines TRBV2 with TRBJ2-7; possible D gene TRBD1, 5 bases. CDR1 and CDR2 from the germline V gene are SNHLY and FYNNEI. Between the trimmed V and J ends, which lost 7 bases and 3 bases, there was a span of 13 bases. The CDR3 has 13 residues. This chain's CDR3 is CASIRDSDYEQYF. DNA of the CDR3: TGTGCCAGCATACGTGACAGCGACTACGAGCAGTACTTC. Looking up the rest from reference TRBV2 and TRBJ2-7 gives the full variable domain: EPEVTQTPSHQVTQMGQEVILRCVPISNHLYFYWYRQILGQKVEFLVSFYNNEISEKSEIFDDQFSVERPDGSNFTLKIRSTKLEDSAMYFCASIRDSDYEQYFGPGTRLTVT.

The V gene is TRBV2, the J gene TRBJ2-5; 8 nucleotides align to TRBD2. The germline V gene encodes CDR1 SNHLY and CDR2 FYNNEI. V dropped 6 bases and J dropped 5; count of bases not matched to a gene: 5. This CDR3 comprises 13 residues. The CDR3 region has the DNA TGTGCCAGCAGAGGGCGGGGGGTTGAGACCCAGTACTTC. It is translated as CASRGRGVETQYF.

This chain joins TRBV29-1 and TRBJ1-1; D is unclear. V lost 1 base and J lost 8, with 5 bases in between. The germline CDR1 and CDR2 sequences are SQVTM and ANQGSEA. The CDR3 consists of 10 residues. The CDR3 region has the DNA TGCAGCGTTGAAGTACGGGAAGCTTTCTTT. This sequence encodes CSVEVREAFF.

J is TRBJ2-2 and V is TRBV10-1; tentative D call: TRBD2 (5 bases). CDR1 WNHNN and CDR2 SYGVQD come from the germline V gene (reference sequence). The CDR3 sequence is 15 residues long. Deletions cut 6 bases from V and 6 bases from J, with 17 bases between. CDR3 coding DNA: TGCGCCAGCAGAGGACTTCCCACCCCTCCCGGGGAGCTGTTTTTT. It yields the protein CASRGLPTPPGELFF.

This clone was found a few times. The chain joins TRBV5-4 to TRBJ2-2; D is ambiguous. The CDR3 is 15 residues long. Trimming cost V 0 bases and J 1 base, with 7 bases left between them. Germline V CDR1 and CDR2: SGHNT, YYREEE (reference sequence). The CDR3 here is CASSLGSGNTGELFF. The CDR3 bases are TGTGCCAGCAGCTTGGGTTCCGGGAACACCGGGGAGCTGTTTTTT.

J is TRBJ1-5 and V is TRBV5-8, with a weak D call TRBD1 (5 bases). The germline V gene encodes CDR1 SGHTS and CDR2 YDEGEE. The CDR3 covers 16 residues. Trimming pared 5 bases from V and 2 bases from J, leaving 17 bases between. Here the CDR3 reads CASSSRGTGGNQPQHF. The DNA for the CDR3 is TGTGCCAGCAGTTCCCGGGGGACCGGGGGCAATCAGCCCCAGCATTTT.

This chain links TRBV27 with TRBJ2-1; the D gene is possibly TRBD1 (6 bases). Germline CDR1 MNHEY, CDR2 SMNVEV (reference sequence). The CDR3 has 17 residues. Trimming stripped 0 bases from V and 5 bases from J, with 17 bases between. CDR3 bases: TGTGCCAGCAGTTTATCGGCAGGGGACAACCGGAACAATGAGCAGTTCTTC. It yields the protein CASSLSAGDNRNNEQFF.

The count of this clone is one. V and J are TRBV7-2 and TRBJ2-7; TRBD2 matches at 7 bases. The CDR3 has 15 residues. The V gene's germline CDR1 is SGHTA and CDR2 FQGNSA. J gave up 2 bases and V 1 base, and 5 bases lay outside the gene matches. The CDR3 loop reads CASSLVASGAYEQYF. The CDR3 coding sequence is TGTGCCAGCAGCTTAGTTGCTAGCGGTGCCTACGAGCAGTACTTC. Filled out from reference TRBV7-2 and TRBJ2-7, the complete variable domain reads GAGVSQSPSNKVTEKGKDVELRCDPISGHTALYWYRQSLGQGLEFLIYFQGNSAPDKSGLPSDRFSAERTGGSVSTLTIQRTQQEDSAVYLCASSLVASGAYEQYFGPGTRLTVT.